The sequence of this T cell receptor (beta chain) was determined in a study of T cells in Graves' hyperthyroidism and ophthalmopathy. Findings and caveats of the study: Ophthalmopathy, which appeared later, was predicted by the model a median 6.5 months before onset.

CDR3 length: 15 amino acids. Trimming left V 4 bases short and J 8 bases short, with 18 bases between. Germline V gives CDR1 WNHNN, CDR2 SYGVQD (reference sequence). The CDR3 regions of TCR beta were amplified from RNA transcripts. Carried out on the TCR CDR3, a first-round RT-PCR used the HTBI primer set. TCRdb re-called the multiplex PCR reads through MiXCR, storing one row per CDR3 protein. The sample carries roughly 420,000 distinct CDR3 sequences, around 14% recorded once. This clonotype was seen ten or more times. As yet, its antigen is unknown. Patients aged 18 to 65 had newly diagnosed hyperthyroidism lasting under 2 months. PBMCs were sourced from more than 9 ml fresh peripheral blood.

The source is a woman between 18 and 29 years old with Graves' hyperthyroidism. The rearrangement joins TRBV10-1 to TRBJ2-1; D perhaps matches TRBD2 (7 bases). The sample comprised blood. DNA of the CDR3: TGCGCCAGCAGTGGGGGGCTAGCGGAGACCGATGAGCAGTTCTTC. Translating it yields CASSGGLAETDEQFF.